This T cell receptor beta chain appears in the sequencing data of a study of blood T cell repertoires in COVID-19. Study as a whole: The United States, Italy and Spain were the sources of the acute and convalescent COVID-19 samples. From T cells, B-cell-depleted T cells, or PBMCs came the material, which was cDNA or gDNA.

V dropped 2 bases and J dropped 5 bases, with 9 bases sitting between them. The CDR3 is made up of 13 amino acids. Original methodology: Counts of nucleated cells, estimated from reference gene primer amplification, were obtained. Clones were read by immunoSEQ multiplex PCR, and TCRdb kept only the in-frame ones, dropping some. The DNA was the basis for D and trimming; V, J and clone size are from that table. The profile covers 120,000 to 150,000 clones, with 75% to 85% appearing a single time and approximately 9.2% taken by the ten largest. This clonotype was obtained from a human donor with acute or convalescent COVID-19. The donor label of this sample is uncertain. The source material was peripheral blood. The chain carries TRBV12-3 or TRBV12-4 and TRBJ1-2; D might be TRBD1 (6 bases). In DNA form, the CDR3 reads TGTGCCAGCAGTTTAAATCAGGGGTATGGCTACACCTTC. It encodes CASSLNQGYGYTF.